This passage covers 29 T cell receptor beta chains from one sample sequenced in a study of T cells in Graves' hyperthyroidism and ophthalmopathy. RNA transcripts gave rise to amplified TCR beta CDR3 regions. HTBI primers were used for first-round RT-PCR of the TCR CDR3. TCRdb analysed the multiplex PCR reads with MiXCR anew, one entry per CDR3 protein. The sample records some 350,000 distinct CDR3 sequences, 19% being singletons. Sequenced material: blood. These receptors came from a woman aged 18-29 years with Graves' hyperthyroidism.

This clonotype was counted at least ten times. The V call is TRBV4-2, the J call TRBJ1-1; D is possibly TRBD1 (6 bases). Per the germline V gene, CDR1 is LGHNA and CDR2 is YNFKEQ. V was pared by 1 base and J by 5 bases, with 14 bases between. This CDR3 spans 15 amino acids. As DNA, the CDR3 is TGTGCCAGCAGCCAAGGCCCGGGGGCGGATACTGAAGCTTTCTTT. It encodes CASSQGPGADTEAFF.

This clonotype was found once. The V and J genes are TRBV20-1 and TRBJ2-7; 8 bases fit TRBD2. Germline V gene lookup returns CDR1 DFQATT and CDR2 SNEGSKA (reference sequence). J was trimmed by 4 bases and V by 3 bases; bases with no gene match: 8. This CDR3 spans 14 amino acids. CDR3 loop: CSARSQRGQYEQYF. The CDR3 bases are TGCAGTGCTAGGTCCCAGCGGGGGCAATACGAGCAGTACTTC.

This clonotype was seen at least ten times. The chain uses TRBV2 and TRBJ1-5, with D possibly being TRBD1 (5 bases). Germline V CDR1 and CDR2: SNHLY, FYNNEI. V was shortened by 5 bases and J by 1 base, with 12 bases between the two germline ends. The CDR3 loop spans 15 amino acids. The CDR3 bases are TGTGCCAGCAGTTGGGGAGGGGCAAGCAATCAGCCCCAGCATTTT. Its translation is CASSWGGASNQPQHF. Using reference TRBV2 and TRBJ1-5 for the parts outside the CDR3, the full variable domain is EPEVTQTPSHQVTQMGQEVILRCVPISNHLYFYWYRQILGQKVEFLVSFYNNEISEKSEIFDDQFSVERPDGSNFTLKIRSTKLEDSAMYFCASSWGGASNQPQHFGDGTRLSIL.

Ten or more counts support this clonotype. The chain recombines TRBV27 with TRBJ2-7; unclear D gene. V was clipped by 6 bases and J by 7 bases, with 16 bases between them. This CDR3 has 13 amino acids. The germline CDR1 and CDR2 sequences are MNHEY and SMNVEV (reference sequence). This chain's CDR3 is CASSYSGPWEQYF. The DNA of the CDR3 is TGTGCCAGCAGCTATTCGGGCCCCTGGGAGCAGTACTTC.

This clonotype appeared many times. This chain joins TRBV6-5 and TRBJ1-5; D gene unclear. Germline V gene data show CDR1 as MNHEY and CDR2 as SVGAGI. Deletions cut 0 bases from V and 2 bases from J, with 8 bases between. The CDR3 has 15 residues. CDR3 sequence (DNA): TGTGCCAGCAGTTACTCGATTTGGGGCAATCAGCCCCAGCATTTT. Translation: CASSYSIWGNQPQHF.

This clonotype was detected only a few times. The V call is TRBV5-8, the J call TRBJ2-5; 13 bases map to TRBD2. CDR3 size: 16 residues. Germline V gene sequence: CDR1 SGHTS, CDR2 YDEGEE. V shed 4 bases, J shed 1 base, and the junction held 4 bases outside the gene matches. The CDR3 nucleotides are TGTGCCAGCAGCGTGGGACTAGCGGGGACCCAAGAGACCCAGTACTTC. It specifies CASSVGLAGTQETQYF.

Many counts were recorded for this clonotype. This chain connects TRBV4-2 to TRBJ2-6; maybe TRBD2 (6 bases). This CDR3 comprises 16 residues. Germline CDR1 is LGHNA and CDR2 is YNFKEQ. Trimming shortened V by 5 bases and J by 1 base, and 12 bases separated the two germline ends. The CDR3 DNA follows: TGTGCCAGCAGCTCTACCGGGGGATCTGGGGCCAACGTCCTGACTTTC. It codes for CASSSTGGSGANVLTF.

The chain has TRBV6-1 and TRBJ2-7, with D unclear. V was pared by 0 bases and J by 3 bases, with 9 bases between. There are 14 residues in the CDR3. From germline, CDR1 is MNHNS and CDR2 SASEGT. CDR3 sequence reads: CASSEADGNYEQYF. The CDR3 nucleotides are TGTGCCAGCAGTGAAGCTGACGGAAACTACGAGCAGTACTTC.

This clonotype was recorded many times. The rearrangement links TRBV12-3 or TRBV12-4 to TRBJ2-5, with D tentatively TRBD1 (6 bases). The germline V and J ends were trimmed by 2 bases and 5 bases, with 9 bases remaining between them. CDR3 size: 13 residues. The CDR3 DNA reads TGTGCCAGCAGTTTAAACAGGGCGGAGACCCAGTACTTC. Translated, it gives CASSLNRAETQYF.

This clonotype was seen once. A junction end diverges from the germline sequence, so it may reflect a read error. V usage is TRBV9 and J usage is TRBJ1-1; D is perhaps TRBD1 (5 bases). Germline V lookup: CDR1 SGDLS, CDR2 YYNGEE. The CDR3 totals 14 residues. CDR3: CVSSLSGGHTEAFF. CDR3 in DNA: TGTGTCAGCAGCCTCTCGGGGGGACACACTGAAGCTTTCTTT.

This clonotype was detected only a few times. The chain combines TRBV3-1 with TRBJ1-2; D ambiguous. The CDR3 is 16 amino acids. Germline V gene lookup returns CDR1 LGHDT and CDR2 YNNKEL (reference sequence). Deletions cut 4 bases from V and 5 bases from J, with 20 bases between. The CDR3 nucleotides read TGTGCCAGCAGCCGGAGACCGACTGTAACCTATTATGGCTACACCTTC. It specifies CASSRRPTVTYYGYTF.

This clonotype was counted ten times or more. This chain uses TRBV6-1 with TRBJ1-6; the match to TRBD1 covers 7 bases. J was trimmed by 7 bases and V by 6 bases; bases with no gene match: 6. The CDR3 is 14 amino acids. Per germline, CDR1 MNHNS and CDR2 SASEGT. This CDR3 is CASRQGSPNSPLHF. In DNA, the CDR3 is TGTGCCAGCAGACAGGGGTCCCCCAATTCACCCCTCCACTTT.

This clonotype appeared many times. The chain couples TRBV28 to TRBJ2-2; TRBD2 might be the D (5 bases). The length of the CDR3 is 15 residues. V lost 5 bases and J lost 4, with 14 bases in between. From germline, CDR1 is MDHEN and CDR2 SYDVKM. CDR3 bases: TGTGCCAGCAGTGTGACTACCACCCCCACCGGGGAGCTGTTTTTT. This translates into CASSVTTTPTGELFF. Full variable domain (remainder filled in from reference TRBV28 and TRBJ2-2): DVKVTQSSRYLVKRTGEKVFLECVQDMDHENMFWYRQDPGLGLRLIYFSYDVKMKEKGDIPEGYSVSREKKERFSLILESASTNQTSMYLCASSVTTTPTGELFFGEGSRLTVL.

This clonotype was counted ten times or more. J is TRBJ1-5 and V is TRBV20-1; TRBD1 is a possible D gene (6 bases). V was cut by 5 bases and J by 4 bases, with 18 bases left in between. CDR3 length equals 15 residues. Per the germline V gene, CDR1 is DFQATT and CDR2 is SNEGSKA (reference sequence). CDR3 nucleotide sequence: TGCAGTGCTGGGGGGCGGGTTTCCTTTAATCAGCCCCAGCATTTT. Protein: CSAGGRVSFNQPQHF.

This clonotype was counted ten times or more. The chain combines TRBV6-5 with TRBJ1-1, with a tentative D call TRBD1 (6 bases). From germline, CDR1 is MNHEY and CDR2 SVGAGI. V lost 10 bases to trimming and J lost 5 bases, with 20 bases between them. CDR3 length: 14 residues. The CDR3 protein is CAISVAGRGTEAFF. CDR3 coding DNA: TGTGCCATCTCGGTAGCAGGGAGGGGGACTGAAGCTTTCTTT.

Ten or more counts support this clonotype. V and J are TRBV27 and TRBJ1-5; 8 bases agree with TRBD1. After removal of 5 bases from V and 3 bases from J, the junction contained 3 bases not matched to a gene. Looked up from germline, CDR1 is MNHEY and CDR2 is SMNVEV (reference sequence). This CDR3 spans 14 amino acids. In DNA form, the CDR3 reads TGTGCCAGCAGTCAACAGGGGGACAATCAGCCCCAGCATTTT. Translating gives CASSQQGDNQPQHF.

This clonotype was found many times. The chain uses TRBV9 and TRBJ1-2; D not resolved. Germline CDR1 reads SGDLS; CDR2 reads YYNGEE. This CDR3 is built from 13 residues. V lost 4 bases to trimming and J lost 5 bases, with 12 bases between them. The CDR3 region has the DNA TGTGCCAGCAGCCCGGTTCCCCGTTATGGCTACACCTTC. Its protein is CASSPVPRYGYTF.

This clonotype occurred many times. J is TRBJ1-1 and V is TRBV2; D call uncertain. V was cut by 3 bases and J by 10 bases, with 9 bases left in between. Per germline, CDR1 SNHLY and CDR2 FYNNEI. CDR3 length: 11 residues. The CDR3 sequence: CASSDEERAFF. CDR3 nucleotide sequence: TGTGCCAGCAGTGATGAGGAAAGAGCTTTCTTT.

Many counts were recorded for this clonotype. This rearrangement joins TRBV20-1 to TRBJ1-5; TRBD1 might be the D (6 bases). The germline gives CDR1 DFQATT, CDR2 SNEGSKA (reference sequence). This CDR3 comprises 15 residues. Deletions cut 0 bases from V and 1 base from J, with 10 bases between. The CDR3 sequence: CSAREWQGSNQPQHF. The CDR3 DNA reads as TGCAGTGCTAGAGAATGGCAGGGGAGCAATCAGCCCCAGCATTTT.

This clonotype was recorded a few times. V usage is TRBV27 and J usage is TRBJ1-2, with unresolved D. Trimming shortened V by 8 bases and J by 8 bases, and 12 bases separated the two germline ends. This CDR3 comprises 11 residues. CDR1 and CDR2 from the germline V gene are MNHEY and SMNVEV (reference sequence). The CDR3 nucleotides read TGTGCCAGCGGATCGATGGGAGGCTACACCTTC. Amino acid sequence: CASGSMGGYTF.

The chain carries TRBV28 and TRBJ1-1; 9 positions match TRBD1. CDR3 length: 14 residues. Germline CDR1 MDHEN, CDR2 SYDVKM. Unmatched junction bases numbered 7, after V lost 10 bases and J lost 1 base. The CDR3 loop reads CAIRGTGWNTEAFF. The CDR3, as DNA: TGTGCCATCCGAGGGACAGGGTGGAACACTGAAGCTTTCTTT.

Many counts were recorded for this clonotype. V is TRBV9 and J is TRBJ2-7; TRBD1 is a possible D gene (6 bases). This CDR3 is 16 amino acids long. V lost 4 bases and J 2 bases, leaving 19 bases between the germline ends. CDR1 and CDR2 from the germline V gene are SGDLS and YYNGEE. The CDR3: CASSLTHQGSAYEQYF. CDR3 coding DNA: TGTGCCAGCAGCCTCACGCATCAGGGGTCGGCCTACGAGCAGTACTTC. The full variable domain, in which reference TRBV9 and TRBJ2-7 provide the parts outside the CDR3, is DSGVTQTPKHLITATGQRVTLRCSPRSGDLSVYWYQQSLDQGLQFLIQYYNGEERAKGNILERFSAQQFPDLHSELNLSSLELGDSALYFCASSLTHQGSAYEQYFGPGTRLTVT.

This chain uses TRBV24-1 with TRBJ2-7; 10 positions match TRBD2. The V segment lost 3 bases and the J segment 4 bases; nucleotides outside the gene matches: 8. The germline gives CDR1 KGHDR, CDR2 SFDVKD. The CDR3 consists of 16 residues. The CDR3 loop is CATSDQTTSGQYEQYF. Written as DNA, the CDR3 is TGTGCCACCAGTGATCAAACGACTAGCGGGCAATACGAGCAGTACTTC.

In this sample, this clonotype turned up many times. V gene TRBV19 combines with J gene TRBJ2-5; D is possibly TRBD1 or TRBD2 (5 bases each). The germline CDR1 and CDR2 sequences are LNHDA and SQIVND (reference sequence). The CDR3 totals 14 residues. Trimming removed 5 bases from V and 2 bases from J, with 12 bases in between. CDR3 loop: CASSLRDGQETQYF. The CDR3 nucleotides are TGTGCCAGTAGTCTAAGGGACGGACAAGAGACCCAGTACTTC.

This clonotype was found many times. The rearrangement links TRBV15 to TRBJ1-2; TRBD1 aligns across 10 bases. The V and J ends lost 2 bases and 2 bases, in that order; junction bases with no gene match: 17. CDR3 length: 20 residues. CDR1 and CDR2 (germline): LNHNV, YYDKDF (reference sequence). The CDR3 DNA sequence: TGTGCCACCAGCAGACCTCAAAAGGCCGACAGGGGGCAAACCAACTATGGCTACACCTTC. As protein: CATSRPQKADRGQTNYGYTF. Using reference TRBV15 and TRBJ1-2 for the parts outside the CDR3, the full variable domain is DAMVIQNPRYQVTQFGKPVTLSCSQTLNHNVMYWYQQKSSQAPKLLFHYYDKDFNNEADTPDNFQSRRPNTSFCFLDIRSPGLGDTAMYLCATSRPQKADRGQTNYGYTFGSGTRLTVV.

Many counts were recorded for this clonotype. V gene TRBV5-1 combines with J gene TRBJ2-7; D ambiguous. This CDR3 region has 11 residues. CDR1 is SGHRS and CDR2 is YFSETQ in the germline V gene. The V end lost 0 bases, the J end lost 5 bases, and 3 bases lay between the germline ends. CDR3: CASSLEDEQYF. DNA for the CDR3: TGCGCCAGCAGCTTGGAGGACGAGCAGTACTTC.

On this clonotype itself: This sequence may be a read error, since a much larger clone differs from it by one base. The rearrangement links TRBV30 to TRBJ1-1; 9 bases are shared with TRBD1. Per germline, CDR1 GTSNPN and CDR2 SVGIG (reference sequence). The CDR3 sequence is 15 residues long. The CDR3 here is CAWSPRGQGTSEACF. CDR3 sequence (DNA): TGTGCCTGGAGTCCGAGGGGACAGGGCACCTCTGAAGCTTGCTTT.

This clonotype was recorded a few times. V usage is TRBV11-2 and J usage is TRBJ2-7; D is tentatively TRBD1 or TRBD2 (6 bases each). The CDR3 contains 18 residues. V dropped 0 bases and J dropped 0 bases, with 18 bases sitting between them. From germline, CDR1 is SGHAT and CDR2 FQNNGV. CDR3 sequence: CASSLDRGRWGDSYEQYF. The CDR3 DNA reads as TGTGCCAGCAGCTTAGATCGGGGGCGATGGGGGGACTCCTACGAGCAGTACTTC. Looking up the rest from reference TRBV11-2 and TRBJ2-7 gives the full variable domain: EAGVAQSPRYKIIEKRQSVAFWCNPISGHATLYWYQQILGQGPKLLIQFQNNGVVDDSQLPKDRFSAERLKGVDSTLKIQPAKLEDSAVYLCASSLDRGRWGDSYEQYFGPGTRLTVT.

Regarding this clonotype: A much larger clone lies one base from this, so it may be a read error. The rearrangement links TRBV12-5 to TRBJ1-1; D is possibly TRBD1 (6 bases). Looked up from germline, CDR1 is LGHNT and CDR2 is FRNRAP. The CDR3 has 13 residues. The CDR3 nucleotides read TGTGCTAGTGGGGGTCGCGGGGGCACTGAAGCTTGCTTT. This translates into CASGGRGGTEACF.